This T cell receptor beta chain was sequenced during a study of T-cell reconstitution after alpha-beta-depleted transplantation in children. Researchers prepared the TCRbeta library using unique molecular identifiers, the study reports. TCRdb re-derived calls from the PCR reads in MiXCR, one entry per CDR3 protein. The sample shows about 600,000 distinct CDR3 sequences, roughly a tenth of them seen only once. This clonotype has a handful of counts. Sequencing was performed on PBMCs from the stem cell graft donor, taken from the stem cell graft. This clonotype was obtained from a human donor who donated a stem cell graft to a child with acute myeloid leukemia.

For the CDR3, the DNA is TGTGCCAGCAGCCATGGGACTAGCGGGTTACAAGAGACCCAGTACTTC. Protein sequence: CASSHGTSGLQETQYF. The chain uses TRBV5-4 and TRBJ2-5; TRBD2 aligns across 12 bases. Germline V gives CDR1 SGHNT, CDR2 YYREEE (reference sequence). With V trimmed by 4 bases and J by 2 bases, 6 bases remained unmatched. The CDR3 spans 16 residues.